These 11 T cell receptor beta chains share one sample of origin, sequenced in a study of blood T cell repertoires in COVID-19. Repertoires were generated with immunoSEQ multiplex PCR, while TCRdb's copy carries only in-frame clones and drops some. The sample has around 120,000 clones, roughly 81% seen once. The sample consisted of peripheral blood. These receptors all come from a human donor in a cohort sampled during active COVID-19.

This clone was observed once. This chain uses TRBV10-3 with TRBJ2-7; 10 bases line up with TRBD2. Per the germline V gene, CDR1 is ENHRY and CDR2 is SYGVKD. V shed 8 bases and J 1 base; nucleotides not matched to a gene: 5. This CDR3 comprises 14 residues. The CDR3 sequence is CAIASGSGSYEQYF. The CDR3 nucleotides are TGTGCCATCGCTAGCGGGAGTGGGTCCTACGAGCAGTACTTC.

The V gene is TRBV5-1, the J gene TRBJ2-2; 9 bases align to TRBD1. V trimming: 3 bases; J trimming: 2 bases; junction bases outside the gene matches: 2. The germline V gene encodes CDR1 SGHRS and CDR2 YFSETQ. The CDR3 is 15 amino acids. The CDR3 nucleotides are TGCGCCAGCAGCTCGGGACAGGGAAACACCGGGGAGCTGTTTTTT. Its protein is CASSSGQGNTGELFF. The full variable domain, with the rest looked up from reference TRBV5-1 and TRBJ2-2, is KAGVTQTPRYLIKTRGQQVTLSCSPISGHRSVSWYQQTPGQGLQFLFEYFSETQRNKGNFPGRFSGRQFSNSRSEMNVSTLELGDSALYLCASSSGQGNTGELFFGEGSRLTVL.

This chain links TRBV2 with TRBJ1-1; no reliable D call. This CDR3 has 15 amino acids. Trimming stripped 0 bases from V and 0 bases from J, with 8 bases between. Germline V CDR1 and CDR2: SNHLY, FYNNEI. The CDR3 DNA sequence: TGTGCCAGCAGTGAAGCGGAGTATGTGAACACTGAAGCTTTCTTT. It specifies CASSEAEYVNTEAFF.

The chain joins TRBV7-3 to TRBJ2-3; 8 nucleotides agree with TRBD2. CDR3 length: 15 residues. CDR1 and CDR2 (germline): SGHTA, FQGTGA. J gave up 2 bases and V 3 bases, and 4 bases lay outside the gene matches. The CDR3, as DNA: TGTGCCAGCAGCTTGGACGGGGGGGCCACAGATACGCAGTATTTT. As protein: CASSLDGGATDTQYF.

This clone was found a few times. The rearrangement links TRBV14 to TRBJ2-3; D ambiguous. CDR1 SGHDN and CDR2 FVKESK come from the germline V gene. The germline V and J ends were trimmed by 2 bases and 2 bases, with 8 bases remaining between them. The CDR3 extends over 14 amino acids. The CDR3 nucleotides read TGTGCCAGCAGCCAACTGCGGAACACAGATACGCAGTATTTT. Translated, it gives CASSQLRNTDTQYF.

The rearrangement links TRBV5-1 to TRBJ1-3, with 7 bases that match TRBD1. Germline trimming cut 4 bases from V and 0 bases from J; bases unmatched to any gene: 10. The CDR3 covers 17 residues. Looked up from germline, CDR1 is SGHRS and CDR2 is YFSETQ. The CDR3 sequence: CASSPGQSDSSGNTIYF. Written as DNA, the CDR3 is TGCGCCAGCAGCCCGGGACAGTCGGACAGCTCTGGAAACACCATATATTTT.

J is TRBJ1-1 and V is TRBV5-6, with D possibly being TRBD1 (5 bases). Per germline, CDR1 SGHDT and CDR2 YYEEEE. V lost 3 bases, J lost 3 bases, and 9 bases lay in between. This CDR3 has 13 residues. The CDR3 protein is CASSWGVDTEAFF. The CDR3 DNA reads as TGTGCCAGCAGCTGGGGGGTGGACACTGAAGCTTTCTTT.

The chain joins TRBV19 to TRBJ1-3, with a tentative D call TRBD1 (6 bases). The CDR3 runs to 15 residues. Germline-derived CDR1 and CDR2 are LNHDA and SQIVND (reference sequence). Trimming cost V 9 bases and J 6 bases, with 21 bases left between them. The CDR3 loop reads CASAEGDRKSNTIYF. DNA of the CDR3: TGTGCCAGCGCTGAGGGGGACCGAAAATCAAACACCATATATTTT.

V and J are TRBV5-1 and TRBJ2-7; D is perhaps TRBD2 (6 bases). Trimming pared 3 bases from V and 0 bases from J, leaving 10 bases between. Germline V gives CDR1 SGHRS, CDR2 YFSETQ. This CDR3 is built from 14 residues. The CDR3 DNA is TGCGCCAGCAGCTCGGGACTGGCCTCCTACGAGCAGTACTTC. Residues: CASSSGLASYEQYF.

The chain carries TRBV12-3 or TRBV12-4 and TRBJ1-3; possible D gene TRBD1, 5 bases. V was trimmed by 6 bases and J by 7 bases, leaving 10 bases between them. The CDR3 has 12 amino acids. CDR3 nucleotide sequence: TGTGCCAGCAGGAGTTCAGGGAACACCATATATTTT. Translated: CASRSSGNTIYF.

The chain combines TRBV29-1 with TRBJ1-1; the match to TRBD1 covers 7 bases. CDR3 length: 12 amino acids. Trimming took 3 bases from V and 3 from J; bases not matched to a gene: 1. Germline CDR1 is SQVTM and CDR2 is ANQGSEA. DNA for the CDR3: TGCAGCGTTGATCAGGGGGACACTGAAGCTTTCTTT. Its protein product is CSVDQGDTEAFF.